The clone carrying this TCR beta chain was recorded at least ten times. This entry comes from a study of human T cells and chemical hapten exposure. The sample's time point: patch test 2, 6 weeks after DPC sensitization. Sample treatment: therapeutic diphenylcyclopropenone sensitization with weekly scalp DPC. The germline CDR1 and CDR2 sequences are MDHEN and SYDVKM. The CDR3 is 12 amino acids. Losses at the gene ends were 5 bases for V and 5 bases for J; bases not matched to a gene: 2. Each CDR3 protein is one row after TCRdb ran MiXCR on the RACE reads. This sample yields approximately 75,000 distinct CDR3 sequences, of which 7.5% to 9.5% are seen a single time; approximately 3.7% belongs to the top ten.

The TCR comes from a woman between 50 and 59 years old with alopecia areata. Some clones in this sample may be carry-over from other donors' samples. Source: whole blood, taken in connection with sensitization to the hapten diphenylcyclopropenone (DPC). The chain employs TRBV28 and TRBJ1-1; 7 bases match TRBD1. CDR3 region: CASSQGGTEAFF. CDR3 nucleotide sequence: TGTGCCAGCAGTCAGGGGGGGACTGAAGCTTTCTTT.